These 3 T cell receptor beta chains were sequenced from one sample in a study of response to subunit inactivated influenza vaccine. TCRdb analysed the RT-PCR reads with MiXCR anew, one entry per CDR3 protein. The sample yields about 650,000 distinct CDR3 sequences, around a sixth seen once. The sequencing used PBMCs from blood, collected about 11 days after vaccination. Every receptor here comes from a man aged 50 to 59 who received an inactivated influenza vaccine.

This sequence joins TRBV4-3 and TRBJ1-6, with a weak D call TRBD1 (5 bases). Trimming removed 2 bases at V and 5 bases at J, with 10 bases between. The germline V gene encodes CDR1 LGHNA and CDR2 YSLEER. CDR3 length: 15 residues. CDR3 nucleotides: TGCGCCAGCAGCCAAACGACAGAAAATAATTCACCCCTCCACTTT. It specifies CASSQTTENNSPLHF.

The V and J genes are TRBV18 and TRBJ2-7, with a possible D match to TRBD1 (6 bases). The CDR3 runs 13 residues. V shed 1 base and J shed 5 bases, with 9 bases lying between them. Germline V gene lookup returns CDR1 KGHSH and CDR2 LQKENI. CDR3 nucleotide sequence: TGTGCCAGCTCACCACATTCAGGGGACGAGCAGTACTTC. It codes for CASSPHSGDEQYF.

There are a few counts of this clonotype. The chain uses TRBV7-9 and TRBJ1-4; 9 nucleotides align to TRBD1. There are 16 residues in the CDR3. Germline V lookup: CDR1 SEHNR, CDR2 FQNEAQ (reference sequence). The V and J ends lost 6 bases and 3 bases, in that order; junction bases with no gene match: 8. CDR3 coding DNA: TGTGCCAGCAGTACAACCGGGACAGGGTCTAATGAAAAACTGTTTTTT. Its translation is CASSTTGTGSNEKLFF.